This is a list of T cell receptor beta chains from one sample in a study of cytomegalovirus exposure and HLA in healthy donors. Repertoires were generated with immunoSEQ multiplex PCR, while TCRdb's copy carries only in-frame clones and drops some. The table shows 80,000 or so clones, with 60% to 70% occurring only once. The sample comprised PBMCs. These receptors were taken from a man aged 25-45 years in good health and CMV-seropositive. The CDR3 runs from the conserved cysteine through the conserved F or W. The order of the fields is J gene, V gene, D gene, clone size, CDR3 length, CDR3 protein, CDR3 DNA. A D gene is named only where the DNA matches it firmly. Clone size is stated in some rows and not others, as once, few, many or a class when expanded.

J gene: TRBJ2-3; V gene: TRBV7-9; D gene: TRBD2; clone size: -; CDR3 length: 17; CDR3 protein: CASSFGTSGSRTDTQYF; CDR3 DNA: TGTGCCAGCAGCTTTGGGACTAGCGGGAGCCGCACAGATACGCAGTATTTT
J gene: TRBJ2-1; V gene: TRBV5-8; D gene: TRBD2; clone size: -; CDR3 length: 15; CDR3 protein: CASSLTSGSYNEQFF; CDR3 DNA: TGTGCCAGCAGCTTGACTAGCGGGTCCTACAATGAGCAGTTCTTC
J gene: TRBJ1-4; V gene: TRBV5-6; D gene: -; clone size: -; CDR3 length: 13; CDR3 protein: CASSLERQGKLFF; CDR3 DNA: TGTGCCAGCAGCTTAGAGCGTCAGGGAAAACTGTTTTTT
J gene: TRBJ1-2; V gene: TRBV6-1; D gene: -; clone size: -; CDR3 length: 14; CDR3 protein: CANRRPGGSYGYTF; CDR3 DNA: TGTGCCAACCGGCGCCCAGGAGGGAGTTATGGCTACACCTTC
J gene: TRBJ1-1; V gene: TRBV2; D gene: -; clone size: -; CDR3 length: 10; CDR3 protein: CASMGLEAFF; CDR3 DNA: TGTGCCAGCATGGGCCTCGAAGCTTTCTTT
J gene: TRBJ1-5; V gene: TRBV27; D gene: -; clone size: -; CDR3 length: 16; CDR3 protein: CASSLSYLVGGQPQHF; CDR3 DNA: TGTGCCAGCAGTTTATCGTATCTCGTTGGGGGGCAGCCCCAGCATTTT
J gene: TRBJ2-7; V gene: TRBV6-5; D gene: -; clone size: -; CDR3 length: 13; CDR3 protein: CASSPHSSYEQYF; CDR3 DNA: TGTGCCAGCAGTCCCCATAGCTCCTACGAGCAGTACTTC
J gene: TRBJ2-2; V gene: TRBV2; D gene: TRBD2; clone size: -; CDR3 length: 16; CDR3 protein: CASIARAGGGTGELFF; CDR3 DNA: TGTGCCAGCATAGCCCGAGCGGGGGGAGGGACCGGGGAGCTGTTTTTT
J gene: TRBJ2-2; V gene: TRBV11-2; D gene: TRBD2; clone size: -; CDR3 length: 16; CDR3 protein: CASSLDSGGYTGELFF; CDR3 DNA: TGTGCCAGCAGCTTGGATAGCGGGGGTTACACCGGGGAGCTGTTTTTT
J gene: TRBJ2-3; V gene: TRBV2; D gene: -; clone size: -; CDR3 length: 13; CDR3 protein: CASKGDRADTQYF; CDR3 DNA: TGTGCCAGCAAGGGGGATAGGGCAGATACGCAGTATTTT
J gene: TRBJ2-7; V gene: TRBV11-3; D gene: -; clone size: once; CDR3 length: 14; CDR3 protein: CASSLDAGPYEQYF; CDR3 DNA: TGTGCCAGCAGCTTAGATGCAGGTCCCTACGAGCAGTACTTC
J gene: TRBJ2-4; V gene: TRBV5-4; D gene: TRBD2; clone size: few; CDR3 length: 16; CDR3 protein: CASSLVGGGAQNIQYF; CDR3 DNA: TGTGCCAGCAGCTTGGTCGGCGGGGGGGCCCAAAACATTCAGTACTTC
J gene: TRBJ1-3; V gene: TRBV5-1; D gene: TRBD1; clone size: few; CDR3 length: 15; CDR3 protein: CASSSRTGFGNTIYF; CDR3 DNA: TGCGCCAGCAGCTCCCGGACAGGGTTCGGAAACACCATATATTTT
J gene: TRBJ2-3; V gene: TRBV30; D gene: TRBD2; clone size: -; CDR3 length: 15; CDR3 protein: CAWSAGTSLGDTQYF; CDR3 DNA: TGTGCCTGGAGTGCCGGGACTAGTTTAGGAGATACGCAGTATTTT
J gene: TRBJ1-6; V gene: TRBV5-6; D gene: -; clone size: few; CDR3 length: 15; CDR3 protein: CASSWGRGLGSPLHF; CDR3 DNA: TGTGCCAGCAGCTGGGGAAGGGGATTGGGTTCACCCCTCCACTTT
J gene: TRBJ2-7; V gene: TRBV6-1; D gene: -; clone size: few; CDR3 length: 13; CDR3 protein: CASSEVIRDEQYF; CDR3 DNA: TGTGCCAGCAGTGAAGTGATTAGAGACGAGCAGTACTTC
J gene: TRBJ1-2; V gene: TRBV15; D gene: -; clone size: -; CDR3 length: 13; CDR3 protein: CATSADSNYGYTF; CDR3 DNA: TGTGCCACCAGCGCTGACAGTAACTATGGCTACACCTTC
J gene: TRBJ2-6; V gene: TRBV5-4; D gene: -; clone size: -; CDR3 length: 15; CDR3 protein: CASALGGSGANVLTF; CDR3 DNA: TGTGCCAGCGCCTTAGGGGGCTCTGGGGCCAACGTCCTGACTTTC
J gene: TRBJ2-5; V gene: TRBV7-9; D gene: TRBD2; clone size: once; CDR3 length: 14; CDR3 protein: CASSPGTNQETQYF; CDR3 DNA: TGTGCCAGCAGCCCCGGGACTAACCAAGAGACCCAGTACTTC
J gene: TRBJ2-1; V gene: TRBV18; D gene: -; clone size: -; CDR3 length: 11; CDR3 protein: CASSPGYEQFF; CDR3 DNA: TGTGCCAGCTCACCAGGCTATGAGCAGTTCTTC
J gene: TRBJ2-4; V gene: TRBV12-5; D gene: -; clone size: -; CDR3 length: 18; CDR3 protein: CASGLQLGGTVGKNIQYF; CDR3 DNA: TGTGCTAGTGGTTTGCAGCTCGGCGGGACAGTAGGCAAAAACATTCAGTACTTC
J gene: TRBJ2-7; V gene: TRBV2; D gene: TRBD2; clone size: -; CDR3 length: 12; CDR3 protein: CASRGTSTRQYF; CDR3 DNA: TGTGCCAGCAGGGGGACTAGCACGCGGCAGTACTTC